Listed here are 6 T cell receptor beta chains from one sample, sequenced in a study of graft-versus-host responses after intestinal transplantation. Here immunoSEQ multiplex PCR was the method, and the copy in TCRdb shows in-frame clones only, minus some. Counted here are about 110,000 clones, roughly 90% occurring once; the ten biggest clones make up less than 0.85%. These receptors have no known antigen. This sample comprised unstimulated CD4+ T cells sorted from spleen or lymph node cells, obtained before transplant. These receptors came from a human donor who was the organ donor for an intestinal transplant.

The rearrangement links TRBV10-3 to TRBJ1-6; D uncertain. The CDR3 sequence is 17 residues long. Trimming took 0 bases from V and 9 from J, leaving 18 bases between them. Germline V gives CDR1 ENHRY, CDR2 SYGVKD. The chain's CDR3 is CAISESAALGLGSPLHF. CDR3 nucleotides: TGTGCCATCAGTGAGTCGGCTGCTTTGGGGTTGGGTTCACCCCTCCACTTT.

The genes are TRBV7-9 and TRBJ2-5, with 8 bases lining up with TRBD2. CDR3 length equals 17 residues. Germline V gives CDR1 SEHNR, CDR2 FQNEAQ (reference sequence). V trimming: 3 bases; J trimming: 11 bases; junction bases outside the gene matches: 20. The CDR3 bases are TGTGCCAGCAGCTTCCTCGGACGGGGACTAGGAGGATTGAGGCAGTACTTC. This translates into CASSFLGRGLGGLRQYF.

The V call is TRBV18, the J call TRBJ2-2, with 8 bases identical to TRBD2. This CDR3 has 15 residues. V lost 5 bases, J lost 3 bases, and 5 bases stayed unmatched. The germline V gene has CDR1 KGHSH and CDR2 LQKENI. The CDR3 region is CASSVAGTHTGELFF. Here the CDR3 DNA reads TGTGCCAGCTCAGTAGCGGGGACGCACACCGGGGAGCTGTTTTTT.

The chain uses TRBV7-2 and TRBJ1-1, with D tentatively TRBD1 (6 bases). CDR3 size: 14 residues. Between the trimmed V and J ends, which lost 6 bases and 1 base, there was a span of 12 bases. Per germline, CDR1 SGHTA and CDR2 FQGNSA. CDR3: CASRQGRGNTEAFF. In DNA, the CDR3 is TGTGCCAGCAGACAGGGTCGAGGGAACACTGAAGCTTTCTTT.

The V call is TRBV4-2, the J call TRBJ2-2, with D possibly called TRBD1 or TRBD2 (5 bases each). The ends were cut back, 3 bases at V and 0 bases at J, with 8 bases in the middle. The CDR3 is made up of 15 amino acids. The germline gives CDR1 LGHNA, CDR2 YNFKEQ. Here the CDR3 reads CASSQGTANTGELFF. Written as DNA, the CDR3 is TGTGCCAGCAGCCAGGGGACGGCGAACACCGGGGAGCTGTTTTTT.

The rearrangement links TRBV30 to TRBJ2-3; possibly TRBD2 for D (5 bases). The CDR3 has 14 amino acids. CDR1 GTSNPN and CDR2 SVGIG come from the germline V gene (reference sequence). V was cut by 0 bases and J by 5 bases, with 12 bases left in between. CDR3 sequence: CAWSVNLEGDTQYF. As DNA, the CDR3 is TGTGCCTGGAGTGTAAACTTAGAGGGAGATACGCAGTATTTT.